This TCR beta chain was obtained from a study of Graves' ophthalmopathy and Graves' hyperthyroidism. The ends were cut back, 5 bases at V and 5 bases at J, with 8 bases in the middle. Looked up from germline, CDR1 is KGHDR and CDR2 is SFDVKD. This CDR3 has 12 residues. Pregnancy or lactation, uncontrolled infections and other autoimmune diseases were grounds for excluding patients. A volume of 10 ml of fresh peripheral blood supplied the PBMCs. Beta-chain TCR CDR3 regions were amplified from RNA transcripts. The workflow started with a first-round RT-PCR run with HTBI primers and then moved on to a second-round multiplex PCR. TCRdb reprocessed the multiplex PCR reads with MiXCR, giving one entry per CDR3 protein. Of 650,000 to 800,000 distinct CDR3 sequences detected, more than 40% appear once; the ten largest clones hold over 2.5%.

Sample: peripheral blood. The origin of this receptor is an adult man with Graves' ophthalmopathy. This chain uses TRBV24-1 with TRBJ1-2, with D unresolved. This CDR3 is CATSAGVYGYTF. The CDR3 bases are TGTGCCACCAGTGCTGGAGTATATGGCTACACCTTC.